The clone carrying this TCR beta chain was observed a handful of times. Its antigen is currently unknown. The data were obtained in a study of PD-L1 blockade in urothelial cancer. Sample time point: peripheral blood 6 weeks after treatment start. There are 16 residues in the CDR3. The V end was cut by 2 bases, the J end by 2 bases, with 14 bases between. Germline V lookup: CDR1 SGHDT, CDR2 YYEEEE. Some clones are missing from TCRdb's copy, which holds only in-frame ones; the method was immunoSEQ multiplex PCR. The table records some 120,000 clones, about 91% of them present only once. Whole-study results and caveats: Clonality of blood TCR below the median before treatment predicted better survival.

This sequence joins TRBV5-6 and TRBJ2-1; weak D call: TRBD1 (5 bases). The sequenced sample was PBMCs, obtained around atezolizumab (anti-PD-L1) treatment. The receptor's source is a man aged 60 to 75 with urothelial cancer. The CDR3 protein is CASSFIGAAAYNEQFF. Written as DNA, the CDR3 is TGTGCCAGCAGCTTTATTGGGGCGGCAGCCTACAATGAGCAGTTCTTC.